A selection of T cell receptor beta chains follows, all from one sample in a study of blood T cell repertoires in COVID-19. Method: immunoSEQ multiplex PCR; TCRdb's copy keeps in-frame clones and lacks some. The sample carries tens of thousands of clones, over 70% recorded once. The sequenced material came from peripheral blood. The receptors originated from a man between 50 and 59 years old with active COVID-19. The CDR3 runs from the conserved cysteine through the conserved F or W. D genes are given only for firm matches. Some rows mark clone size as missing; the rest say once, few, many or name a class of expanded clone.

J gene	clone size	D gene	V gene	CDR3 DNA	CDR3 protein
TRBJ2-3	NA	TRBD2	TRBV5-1	TGCGCCAGCAGCTTGGGCCCAATGACTAGCGGGGGCCTGCAGTATTTT	CASSLGPMTSGGLQYF
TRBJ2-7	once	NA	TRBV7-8	TGTGCCAGCAGCCGGGACTTGCGGAGCTCCTACGAGCAGTACTTC	CASSRDLRSSYEQYF
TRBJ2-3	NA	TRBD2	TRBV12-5	TGTGCTAGTGGCCCGGGACTAGCGGGGACAGATACGCAGTATTTT	CASGPGLAGTDTQYF
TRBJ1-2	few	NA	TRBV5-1	TGCGCCAGCAGGGAGAGGTCCGGCTATGGCTACACCTTC	CASRERSGYGYTF
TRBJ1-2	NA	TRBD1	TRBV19	TGTGCCAGTAGTACGGGACAGTACTATGGCTACACCTTC	CASSTGQYYGYTF
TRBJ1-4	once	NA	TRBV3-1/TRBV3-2	TGTGCCAGCAGCCAAAGTTCCCCAGGGGTGGCTGAAAAACTGTTTTTT	CASSQSSPGVAEKLFF
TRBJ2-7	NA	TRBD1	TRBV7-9	TGTGCCAGCAGCCCGGGACAGACGACCTACGAGCAGTACTTC	CASSPGQTTYEQYF
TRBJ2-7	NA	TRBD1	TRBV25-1	TGTGCCAGCAGTGTGGACAGGGGCTACTACGAGCAGTACTTC	CASSVDRGYYEQYF
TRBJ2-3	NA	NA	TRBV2	TGTGCCAGCAAGGCCGGGGACACAGATACGCAGTATTTT	CASKAGDTDTQYF
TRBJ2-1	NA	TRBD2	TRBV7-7	TGTGCTAGCAGCCGGGGGGTGGGTTTCAATGAGCAGTTCTTC	CASSRGVGFNEQFF
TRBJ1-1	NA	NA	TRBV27	TGTGCCAGCAGTATACAGTCTGGGACTGAAGCTTTCTTT	CASSIQSGTEAFF
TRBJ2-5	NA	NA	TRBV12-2	TGTGCAAGTCTCCTAGGGGGGGGTAGCGGGAACAACCAAGAGACCCAGTACTTC	CASLLGGGSGNNQETQYF
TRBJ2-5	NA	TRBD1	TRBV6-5	TGTGCCAGCAGTTCTGGACAGGGCGGCGAGACCCAGTACTTC	CASSSGQGGETQYF
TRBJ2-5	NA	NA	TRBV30	TGTGCCTGGAGTTTCGTGGAGACCCAGTACTTC	CAWSFVETQYF
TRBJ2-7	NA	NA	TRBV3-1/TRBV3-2	TGTGCCAGCAGCCAAGGTCACGGTGACGAGCAGTACTTC	CASSQGHGDEQYF
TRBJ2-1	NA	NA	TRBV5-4	TGTGCCAGCAGCTTGCCACTCGGAGACAATGAGCAGTTCTTC	CASSLPLGDNEQFF
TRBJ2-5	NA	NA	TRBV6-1	TGTGCCAGCAGGGAAGGACGTGGGGGCAAGACCCAGTACTTC	CASREGRGGKTQYF
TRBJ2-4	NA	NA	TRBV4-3	TGCGCCAGCAGCCAAAATACGATTCGCTCGGGACTCAAAAACATTCAGTACTTC	CASSQNTIRSGLKNIQYF
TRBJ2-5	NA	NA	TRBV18	TGTGCCAGCTCACCAAACACTAATCAAGAGACCCAGTACTTC	CASSPNTNQETQYF
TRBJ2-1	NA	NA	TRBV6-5	TGTGCCAGCAGTTACAGGGGCTACCGGTTTGAGCAGTTCTTC	CASSYRGYRFEQFF
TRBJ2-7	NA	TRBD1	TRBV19	TGTGCCAGTAGTATATCGGGACAGGGGTACGAGCAGTACTTC	CASSISGQGYEQYF
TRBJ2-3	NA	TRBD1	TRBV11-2	TGTGCCAGCAGCTTCCGAGGGACAGGGAGCACAGATACGCAGTATTTT	CASSFRGTGSTDTQYF
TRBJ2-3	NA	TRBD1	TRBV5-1	TGCGCCAGCAGCCTGAGGACAGGGCGCCCTCTTACCCGCACAGATACGCAGTATTTT	CASSLRTGRPLTRTDTQYF
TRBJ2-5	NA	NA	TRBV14	TGTGCCAGCAGCCCAATTGCGACACTGCGCCAAGAGACCCAGTACTTC	CASSPIATLRQETQYF
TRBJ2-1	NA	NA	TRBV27	TGTGCCAGCAGTCTGAGAACCTACAGGGCCGCCTCCTACAATGAGCAGTTCTTC	CASSLRTYRAASYNEQFF
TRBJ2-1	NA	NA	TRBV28	TGTGCCAGCAGTTTGGGAGGCGGTGGGTCCTACAATGAGCAGTTCTTC	CASSLGGGGSYNEQFF
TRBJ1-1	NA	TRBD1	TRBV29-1	TGCAGCGTGGACAGGATTCGGGCTTTCTTT	CSVDRIRAFF
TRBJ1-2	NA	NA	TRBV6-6	TGTGCCAGCCAGGGCAGCCTTAACTATGGCTACACCTTC	CASQGSLNYGYTF
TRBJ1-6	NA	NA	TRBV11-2	TGTGCCAGCAGCTTAGCGGGGGGAACGGAATCACCCCTCCACTTT	CASSLAGGTESPLHF
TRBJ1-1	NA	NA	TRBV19	TGTGCCAGTAGTGCGGACAGGAACACTGAAGCTTTCTTT	CASSADRNTEAFF
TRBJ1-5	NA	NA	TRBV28	TGTGCCAGCAGTCACCCGGGGGGTTGGTCAAAGCCCCAGCATTTT	CASSHPGGWSKPQHF
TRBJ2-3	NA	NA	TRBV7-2	TGTGCCAGCAGCGTTGCAACGGCAGATACGCAGTATTTT	CASSVATADTQYF
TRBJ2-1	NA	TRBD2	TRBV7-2	TGTGCCAGCAGCCTCAATTGGGCGGGGGTGTCGTACAATGAGCAGTTCTTC	CASSLNWAGVSYNEQFF
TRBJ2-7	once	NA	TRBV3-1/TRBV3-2	TGTGCCAGCAGCCAAGTAGGCCTAGCGAGCCACGAGCAGTACTTC	CASSQVGLASHEQYF
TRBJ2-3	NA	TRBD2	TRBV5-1	TGCGCCAGCAGCTTAGGCGGGGGGGACCCAGATACGCAGTATTTT	CASSLGGGDPDTQYF
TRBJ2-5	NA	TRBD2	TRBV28	TGTGCCAGCAGTTTAACGGGGTCCACGGGGGGGCCACAAGAGACCCAGTACTTC	CASSLTGSTGGPQETQYF
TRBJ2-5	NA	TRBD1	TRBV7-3	TGTGCCAGCAGTCCGACAGGGGGTGAGACCCAGTACTTC	CASSPTGGETQYF
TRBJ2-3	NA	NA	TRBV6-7	TGTGCCAGCAGTTCTCCCCCGGGTACGCAGTATTTT	CASSSPPGTQYF
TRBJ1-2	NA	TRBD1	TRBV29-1	TGCAGCGTTGAAGACAGGGGGCTCACCAACTATGGCTACACCTTC	CSVEDRGLTNYGYTF
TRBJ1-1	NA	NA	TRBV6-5	TGTGCCAGCAGTTACTCGTCCAGGGGACTGAACACTGAAGCTTTCTTT	CASSYSSRGLNTEAFF
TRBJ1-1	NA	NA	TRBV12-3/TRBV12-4	TGTGCCAGCACTAAGAGGCTTAACATTGAAGCTTTCTTT	CASTKRLNIEAFF
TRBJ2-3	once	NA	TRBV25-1	TGTGCCAGCATAGACACCTACACAGATACGCAGTATTTT	CASIDTYTDTQYF
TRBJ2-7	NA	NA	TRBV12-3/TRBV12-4	TGTGCCAGCAGTCGACGGGGGGCTTACGAGCAGTACTTC	CASSRRGAYEQYF
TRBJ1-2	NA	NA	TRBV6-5	TGTGCCAGCAGTTACGCGGGCCGAGGCTACACCTTC	CASSYAGRGYTF
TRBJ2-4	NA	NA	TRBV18	TGTGCCAGCTCACCACGAATGTATGCGGGACGCGGAAACATTCAGTACTTC	CASSPRMYAGRGNIQYF
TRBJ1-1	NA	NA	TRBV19	TGTGCCAGTACCTCCGTGGGGGGAACAGGCCGAACTGAAGCTTTCTTT	CASTSVGGTGRTEAFF
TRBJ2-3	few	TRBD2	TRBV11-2	TGTGCCAGCAGCCCTCAGCGGGGGAGCACAGATACGCAGTATTTT	CASSPQRGSTDTQYF
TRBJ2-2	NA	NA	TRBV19	TGTGCCAGTAGTATGGGAGATACCGGGGAGCTGTTTTTT	CASSMGDTGELFF
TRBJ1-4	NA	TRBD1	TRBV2	TGTGCCAGCAGGAACAGGGGGCAACCTGAAAAACTGTTTTTT	CASRNRGQPEKLFF
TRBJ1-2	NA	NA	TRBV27	TGTGCCAGCAGTTTAGGAGGTTTTAGCTATGGCTACACCTTC	CASSLGGFSYGYTF
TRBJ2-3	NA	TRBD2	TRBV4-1	TGCGCCAGCAGCCAAAGGGTAGCGGGGGGGCCCTCAGATACGCAGTATTTT	CASSQRVAGGPSDTQYF
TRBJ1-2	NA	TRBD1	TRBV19	TGTGCCAGTAGTATACGGCTACAGGGGCTCTATGGCTACACCTTC	CASSIRLQGLYGYTF
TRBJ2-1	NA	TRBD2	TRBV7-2	TGTGCCAGCAGCTTAGGAGCGGGGGCCAATGAGCAGTTCTTC	CASSLGAGANEQFF